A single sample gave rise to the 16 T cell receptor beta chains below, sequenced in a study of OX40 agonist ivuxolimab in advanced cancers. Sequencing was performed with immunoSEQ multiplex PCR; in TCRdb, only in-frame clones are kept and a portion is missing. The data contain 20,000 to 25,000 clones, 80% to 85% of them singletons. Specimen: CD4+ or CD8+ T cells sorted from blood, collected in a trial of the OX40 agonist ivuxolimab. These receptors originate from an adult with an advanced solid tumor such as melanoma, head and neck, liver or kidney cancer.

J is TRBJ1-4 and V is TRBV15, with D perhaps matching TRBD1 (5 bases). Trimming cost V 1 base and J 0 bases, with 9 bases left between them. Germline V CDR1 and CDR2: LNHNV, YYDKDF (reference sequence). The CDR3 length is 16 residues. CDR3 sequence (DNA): TGTGCCACCAGCAGAGTGGGGGTGTCAACTAATGAAAAACTGTTTTTT. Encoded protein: CATSRVGVSTNEKLFF. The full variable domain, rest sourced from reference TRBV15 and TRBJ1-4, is DAMVIQNPRYQVTQFGKPVTLSCSQTLNHNVMYWYQQKSSQAPKLLFHYYDKDFNNEADTPDNFQSRRPNTSFCFLDIRSPGLGDTAMYLCATSRVGVSTNEKLFFGSGTQLSVL.

This CDR3 is CASSLGGLQPQHF. The CDR3 region has the DNA TGTGCCAGCAGCTTGGGGGGCTTACAGCCCCAGCATTTT. The chain carries TRBV5-6 and TRBJ1-5, with TRBD1 as a possible D gene (5 bases). The CDR3 runs to 13 residues. CDR1 and CDR2 (germline): SGHDT, YYEEEE. With 0 bases removed from V and 7 bases from J, the gap between germline ends came to 8 bases.

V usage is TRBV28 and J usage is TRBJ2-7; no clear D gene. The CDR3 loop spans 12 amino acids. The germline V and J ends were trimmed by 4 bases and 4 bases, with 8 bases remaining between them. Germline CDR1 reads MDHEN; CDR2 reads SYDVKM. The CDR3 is CASSWANYEQYF. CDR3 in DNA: TGTGCCAGCAGTTGGGCAAATTACGAGCAGTACTTC.

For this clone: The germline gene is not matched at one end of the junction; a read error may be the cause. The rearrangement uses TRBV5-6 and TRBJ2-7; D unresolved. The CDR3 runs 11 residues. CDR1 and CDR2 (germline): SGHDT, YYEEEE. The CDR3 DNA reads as TGTGCCAGCAGCTTGGTGGGTTCAGCTGTCTTC. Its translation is CASSLVGSAVF.

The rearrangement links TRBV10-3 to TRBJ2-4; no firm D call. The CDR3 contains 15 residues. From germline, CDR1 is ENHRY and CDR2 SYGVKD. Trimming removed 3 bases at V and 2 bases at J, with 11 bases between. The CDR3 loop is CAISEKGLTKNIQYF. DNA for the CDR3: TGTGCCATCAGTGAAAAGGGTCTTACCAAAAACATTCAGTACTTC.

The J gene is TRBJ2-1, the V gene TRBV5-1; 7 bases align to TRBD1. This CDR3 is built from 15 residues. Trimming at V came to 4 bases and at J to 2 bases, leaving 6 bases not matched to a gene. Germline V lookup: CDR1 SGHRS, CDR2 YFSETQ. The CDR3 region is CASSPTGMAYNEQFF. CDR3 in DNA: TGCGCCAGCAGCCCGACAGGGATGGCCTACAATGAGCAGTTCTTC.

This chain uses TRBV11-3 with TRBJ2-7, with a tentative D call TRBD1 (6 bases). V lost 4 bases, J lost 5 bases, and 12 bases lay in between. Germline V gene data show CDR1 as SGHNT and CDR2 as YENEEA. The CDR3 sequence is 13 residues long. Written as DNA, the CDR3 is TGTGCCAGCAGCTCAAGGACAGAGGACGAGCAGTACTTC. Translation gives CASSSRTEDEQYF.

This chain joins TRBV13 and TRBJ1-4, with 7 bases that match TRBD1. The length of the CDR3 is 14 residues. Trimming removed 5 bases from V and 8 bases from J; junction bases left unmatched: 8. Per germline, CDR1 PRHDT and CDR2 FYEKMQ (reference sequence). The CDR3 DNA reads TGTGCCAGCAGCGATACAGGGGCGGGCGAAAAACTGTTTTTT. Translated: CASSDTGAGEKLFF.

The DNA for the CDR3 is TGTGCCAGCAGCGTAACCCTAGCGGGAGCCCATCGGGAGCAGTTCTTC. As protein: CASSVTLAGAHREQFF. This chain uses TRBV9 with TRBJ2-1, with 10 bases identical to TRBD2. CDR3 length equals 16 residues. With V trimmed by 1 base and J by 10 bases, 11 bases remained unmatched. CDR1 and CDR2 from the germline V gene are SGDLS and YYNGEE.

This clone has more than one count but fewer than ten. For the CDR3, the DNA is TGTGCCAGCAGTTACACCGGGACAGGGCGTGAAGCTTTCTTT. This sequence encodes CASSYTGTGREAFF. The chain couples TRBV6-5 to TRBJ1-1, with 9 bases that match TRBD1. The CDR3 loop spans 14 amino acids. The germline V gene has CDR1 MNHEY and CDR2 SVGAGI. Losses at the gene ends were 2 bases for V and 7 bases for J; bases not matched to a gene: 5.

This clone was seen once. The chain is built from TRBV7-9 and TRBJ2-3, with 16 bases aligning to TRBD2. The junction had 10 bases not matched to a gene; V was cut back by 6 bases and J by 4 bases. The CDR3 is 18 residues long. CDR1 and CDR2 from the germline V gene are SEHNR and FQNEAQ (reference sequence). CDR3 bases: TGTGCCAGCAGACCCCCCGGGACTAGCGGGAGGGCCCCAGATACGCAGTATTTT. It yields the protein CASRPPGTSGRAPDTQYF. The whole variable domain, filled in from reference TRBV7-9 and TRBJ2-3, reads DTGVSQNPRHKITKRGQNVTFRCDPISEHNRLYWYRQTLGQGPEFLTYFQNEAQLEKSRLLSDRFSAERPKGSFSTLEIQRTEQGDSAMYLCASRPPGTSGRAPDTQYFGPGTRLTVL.

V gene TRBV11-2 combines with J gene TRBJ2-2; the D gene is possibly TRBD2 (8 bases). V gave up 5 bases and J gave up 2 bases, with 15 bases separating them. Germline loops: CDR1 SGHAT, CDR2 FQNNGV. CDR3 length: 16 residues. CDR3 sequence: CASSLREGANTGELFF. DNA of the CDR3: TGTGCCAGCAGCCTTCGGGAGGGGGCTAACACCGGGGAGCTGTTTTTT.

As DNA, the CDR3 is TGTGCCAGCAGCTTAGGGAATGGCTACACCTTC. It yields the protein CASSLGNGYTF. The genes are TRBV11-2 and TRBJ1-2; no firm D call. Germline values: CDR1 SGHAT, CDR2 FQNNGV. V was pared by 1 base and J by 6 bases, with 3 bases between. The CDR3 contains 11 residues.

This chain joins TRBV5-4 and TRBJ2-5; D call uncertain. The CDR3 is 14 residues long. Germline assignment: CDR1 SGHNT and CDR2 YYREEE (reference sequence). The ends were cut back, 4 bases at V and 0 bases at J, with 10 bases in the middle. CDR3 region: CASSLDGYQETQYF. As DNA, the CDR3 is TGTGCCAGCAGCCTAGACGGATACCAAGAGACCCAGTACTTC.

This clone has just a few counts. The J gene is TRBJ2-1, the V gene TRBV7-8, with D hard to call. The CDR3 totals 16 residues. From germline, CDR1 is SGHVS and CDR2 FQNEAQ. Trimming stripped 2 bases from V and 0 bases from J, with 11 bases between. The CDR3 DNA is TGTGCCAGCAGCTTAATAGCCGGTAGCTCCTACAATGAGCAGTTCTTC. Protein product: CASSLIAGSSYNEQFF.

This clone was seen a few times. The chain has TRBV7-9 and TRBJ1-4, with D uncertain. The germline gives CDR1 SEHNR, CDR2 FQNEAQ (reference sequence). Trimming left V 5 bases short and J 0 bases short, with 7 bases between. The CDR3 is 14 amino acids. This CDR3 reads CASSIHSTNEKLFF. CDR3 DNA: TGTGCCAGCAGCATACACTCAACTAATGAAAAACTGTTTTTT.